This note documents a single T cell receptor (beta chain) sequence. This specimen belongs to a study of blood T cell repertoires in COVID-19. Study-wide context: Specimens from acute and convalescent COVID-19 originated in the United States, Italy and Spain. T cells, B-cell-depleted T cells, or PBMCs supplied cDNA or gDNA.

The authors' processing: Using reference gene primer amplification, nucleated cell counts were estimated. The table came from immunoSEQ multiplex PCR; TCRdb's copy has only in-frame clones and leaves some out. V and J calls and clone size are given by that table; D and trimming were obtained from the DNA. The sample has around 230,000 clones; around four fifths are singletons. The CDR3 is 13 residues long. The trim removed 6 bases at V and 5 bases at J, leaving 2 bases unmatched. This sequence was found in an older woman with active or convalescent COVID-19. The V gene is TRBV12-3 or TRBV12-4, the J gene TRBJ2-7; 12 bases are a match to TRBD2. Sequencing was carried out using peripheral blood. The CDR3 nucleotides are TGTGCCAGCAGGACTAGCGGGAGAGACGAGCAGTACTTC. Protein: CASRTSGRDEQYF.